Presented here are 11 T cell receptor beta chains from one specimen sequenced in a study of blood T cell repertoires in COVID-19. Method: immunoSEQ multiplex PCR; TCRdb's copy keeps in-frame clones and lacks some. This sample yields over 250,000 clones, of which about nine tenths are seen a single time; about 2% belongs to the top ten. The sample was peripheral blood. The origin of the receptors is a woman aged 25 to 39 with COVID-19, enrolled during active disease.

This clone was detected once. The V and J genes are TRBV7-3 and TRBJ1-1, with a possible D match to TRBD1 (5 bases). Germline V gives CDR1 SGHTA, CDR2 FQGTGA. V was clipped by 2 bases and J by 4 bases, with 14 bases between them. CDR3 length: 15 residues. CDR3 sequence: CASSLSGNGGTEAFF. In DNA, the CDR3 is TGTGCCAGCAGCTTATCGGGTAACGGGGGCACTGAAGCTTTCTTT.

J is TRBJ1-2 and V is TRBV5-4; 8 positions match TRBD1. Germline V gene data show CDR1 as SGHNT and CDR2 as YYREEE (reference sequence). J lost 5 bases, V lost 2 bases, and 11 bases had no gene match. The CDR3 runs to 16 residues. This CDR3 reads CASSFRQGQGEYGYTF. The CDR3 nucleotides read TGTGCCAGCAGCTTTCGACAAGGACAGGGAGAATATGGCTACACCTTC.

This chain joins TRBV27 and TRBJ1-1, with TRBD1 matching 7 bases. The CDR3 loop spans 13 amino acids. Germline V gene lookup returns CDR1 MNHEY and CDR2 SMNVEV (reference sequence). The junction had 5 bases not matched to a gene; V was cut back by 5 bases and J by 5 bases. The CDR3 here is CASSLGTATEAFF. The DNA for the CDR3 is TGTGCCAGCAGTCTTGGGACAGCTACTGAAGCTTTCTTT.

V gene TRBV20-1 combines with J gene TRBJ1-1; D may be TRBD1 (6 bases). The CDR3 is 17 residues long. CDR1 and CDR2 from the germline V gene are DFQATT and SNEGSKA (reference sequence). Trimming pared 3 bases from V and 2 bases from J, leaving 22 bases between. CDR3 amino acids: CSASGASRGHLNTEAFF. CDR3 nucleotides: TGCAGTGCTAGTGGGGCTTCCAGGGGACATCTCAACACTGAAGCTTTCTTT.

The V gene is TRBV10-3, the J gene TRBJ2-3; 12 bases are shared with TRBD2. Unmatched junction bases numbered 11, after V lost 4 bases and J lost 3 bases. Germline V gene lookup returns CDR1 ENHRY and CDR2 SYGVKD. CDR3 length: 18 amino acids. For the CDR3, the DNA is TGTGCCATCAGTGCTCTAGCGGGAGGGCCATCGAGAACAGATACGCAGTATTTT. Translation: CAISALAGGPSRTDTQYF.

The J gene is TRBJ1-1, the V gene TRBV7-9; D unclear. This CDR3 comprises 15 residues. Trimming cost V 2 bases and J 3 bases, with 13 bases left between them. Germline V gives CDR1 SEHNR, CDR2 FQNEAQ (reference sequence). The DNA of the CDR3 is TGTGCCAGCAGCTTATGGAGGGTAATAGACACTGAAGCTTTCTTT. It specifies CASSLWRVIDTEAFF.

The chain combines TRBV13 with TRBJ2-7; D is unresolved. With 4 bases removed from V and 7 bases from J, the gap between germline ends came to 11 bases. Germline V lookup: CDR1 PRHDT, CDR2 FYEKMQ (reference sequence). This CDR3 spans 12 amino acids. The CDR3 region is CASSSRLGEQYF. For the CDR3, the DNA is TGTGCCAGCAGCTCGAGACTCGGTGAGCAGTACTTC.

The chain joins TRBV11-2 to TRBJ2-1; 9 positions match TRBD2. Germline V gene data show CDR1 as SGHAT and CDR2 as FQNNGV. The CDR3 runs 15 residues. After removal of 1 base from V and 8 bases from J, the junction contained 6 bases not matched to a gene. The CDR3 sequence is CASSLVAGDIDEQFF. The CDR3 DNA reads TGTGCCAGCAGCTTAGTAGCGGGAGATATAGATGAGCAGTTCTTC.

The chain employs TRBV2 and TRBJ2-3; D unclear. Trimming pared 3 bases from V and 3 bases from J, leaving 4 bases between. CDR3 length: 12 amino acids. Per germline, CDR1 SNHLY and CDR2 FYNNEI. The CDR3 region has the DNA TGTGCCAGCAGTGACGGGACAGATACGCAGTATTTT. Translating it yields CASSDGTDTQYF.

This clone was observed a single time. The chain carries TRBV4-2 and TRBJ1-4, with D perhaps matching TRBD1 (5 bases). Trimming stripped 2 bases from V and 7 bases from J, with 11 bases between. Per germline, CDR1 LGHNA and CDR2 YNFKEQ. The CDR3 is made up of 14 amino acids. In DNA, the CDR3 is TGTGCCAGCAGCCAATTCCGCGGGGGTGAAAAACTGTTTTTT. Its protein is CASSQFRGGEKLFF.

The genes are TRBV19 and TRBJ2-2; 7 bases match TRBD2. The CDR3 extends over 17 amino acids. CDR1 and CDR2 from the germline V gene are LNHDA and SQIVND (reference sequence). J gave up 6 bases and V 3 bases, and 13 bases lay outside the gene matches. In DNA form, the CDR3 reads TGTGCCAGTAGTATTGGACTAGTCGTCGGTGGGCCCGGGGAGCTGTTTTTT. Its protein product is CASSIGLVVGGPGELFF.